This T cell receptor beta chain originates from a study of T-cell memory formation after mild COVID-19. Study-level background: TCR clusters were mostly confined to one donor each. Study-wide points: Pre-infection memory showed some responding clones, and this suggested that cross-reactive memory joined.

TCRdb independently ran MiXCR on the 5' RACE reads; one entry per CDR3 protein. The sample has 100,000 to 150,000 distinct CDR3 sequences; approximately 6.2% are singletons. As to this clonotype: Its target is not known.

The germline gives CDR1 SGHKS, CDR2 YYEKEE (reference sequence). V lost 4 bases to trimming and J lost 2 bases, with 14 bases between them. This CDR3 contains 15 residues. This TCR came from an adult woman who had mild COVID-19 (a few samples of this study predate the infection). Cell type and time point are not known. This rearrangement joins TRBV5-5 to TRBJ2-3; D remains ambiguous. The specimen was PBMCs or a T cell subset sorted from them (not recorded which). The CDR3 nucleotides are TGTGCCAGCAGCGGTACCGTAATCCACACAGATACGCAGTATTTT. Its protein is CASSGTVIHTDTQYF.